The 27 T cell receptor beta chains listed next were all sequenced from one sample in a study of vaccination effects on CD4 cells after COVID-19. Repertoires were generated with immunoSEQ multiplex PCR, while TCRdb's copy carries only in-frame clones and drops some. The sample has about 33,000 clones, around 72% seen once; the top ten hold 15% to 20%. No cognate antigen is known for these TCRs. ViraFEST used viral peptide pools to expand antigen-specific CD4+ T cells before sequencing. Culture proceeded for under twelve days, and CD4+ T cells were then isolated. The person acquired a PCR-confirmed SARS-CoV-2 infection between March and December 2020. The specimen comprised CD4+ T cells from PBMCs cultured with HCoV-NL63 spike peptides, sampled before COVID-19 vaccination. Receptors were obtained from a human donor who had a prior SARS-CoV-2 infection.

This clone was seen a few times. V is TRBV6-5 and J is TRBJ1-1; the D gene is possibly TRBD1 (6 bases). V shed 5 bases and J shed 11 bases, with 18 bases lying between them. Germline values: CDR1 MNHEY, CDR2 SVGAGI. CDR3 length: 13 amino acids. The CDR3 DNA is TGTGCCAGCAGTCCACAGGGTGGGCGTCTGGCTTTCTTT. Translation gives CASSPQGGRLAFF.

The chain combines TRBV2 with TRBJ1-5, with TRBD1 matching 8 bases. Germline values: CDR1 SNHLY, CDR2 FYNNEI. This CDR3 has 15 residues. Trimming took 4 bases from V and 1 from J; bases not matched to a gene: 3. In DNA form, the CDR3 reads TGTGCCAGCAGTGCACAGGGGGTAAGCAATCAGCCCCAGCATTTT. Its protein is CASSAQGVSNQPQHF.

The rearrangement links TRBV4-2 to TRBJ1-6; D perhaps matches TRBD1 (5 bases). V was cut by 2 bases and J by 5 bases, with 7 bases left in between. This CDR3 has 14 residues. In germline, CDR1 is LGHNA, CDR2 YNFKEQ. CDR3: CASSQTTDNSPLHF. The DNA for the CDR3 is TGTGCCAGCAGCCAAACGACAGATAATTCACCCCTCCACTTT.

The CDR3, as DNA: TGTGCCAGCAGCGTAGATCTCCCCAGACAGGGAGGCACCGGGGAGCTGTTTTTT. Translating it yields CASSVDLPRQGGTGELFF. V is TRBV9 and J is TRBJ2-2; perhaps TRBD1 as D (7 bases). The germline V and J ends were trimmed by 0 bases and 4 bases, with 19 bases remaining between them. The CDR3 is made up of 18 amino acids. Germline V gene lookup returns CDR1 SGDLS and CDR2 YYNGEE.

The chain employs TRBV30 and TRBJ1-5; possible D gene TRBD1, 6 bases. Germline assignment: CDR1 GTSNPN and CDR2 SVGIG (reference sequence). The V end was cut by 1 base, the J end by 2 bases, with 6 bases between. The CDR3 covers 13 residues. The CDR3 sequence is CAWSDRGNQPQHF. In DNA, the CDR3 is TGTGCCTGGAGTGACAGGGGCAATCAGCCCCAGCATTTT.

This rearrangement joins TRBV5-8 to TRBJ1-2; possibly TRBD1 for D (5 bases). Trimming stripped 1 base from V and 4 bases from J, with 14 bases between. The CDR3 is made up of 15 amino acids. Germline loops: CDR1 SGHTS, CDR2 YDEGEE. The CDR3 sequence is CASSLQGEPFYGYTF. The CDR3 DNA follows: TGTGCCAGCAGCTTGCAAGGGGAACCCTTCTATGGCTACACCTTC.

This clone was seen a handful of times. V is TRBV7-2 and J is TRBJ1-1; D might be TRBD1 (6 bases). The CDR3 has 14 residues. Germline V CDR1 and CDR2: SGHTA, FQGNSA. V lost 0 bases, J lost 11 bases, and 16 bases lay in between. The DNA for the CDR3 is TGTGCCAGCAGCTTAGCCCCCAGGGCAGGGGACGCTTTCTTT. Encoded protein: CASSLAPRAGDAFF.

This clone occurred a few times. The rearrangement links TRBV5-1 to TRBJ1-6; D is unresolved. Germline V CDR1 and CDR2: SGHRS, YFSETQ. V lost 0 bases to trimming and J lost 10 bases, with 8 bases between them. The CDR3 runs to 13 residues. The CDR3 is CASSLGTLSPLHF. The CDR3 DNA is TGCGCCAGCAGCTTGGGAACGTTATCACCCCTCCACTTT.

The rearrangement links TRBV19 to TRBJ1-1; D remains ambiguous. This CDR3 has 16 amino acids. V was pared by 3 bases and J by 1 base, with 15 bases between. Germline V lookup: CDR1 LNHDA, CDR2 SQIVND (reference sequence). CDR3 in amino acids: CASSIAIRAKNTEAFF. The CDR3 nucleotides read TGTGCCAGTAGTATCGCAATCCGGGCTAAGAACACTGAAGCTTTCTTT.

V gene TRBV20-1 combines with J gene TRBJ2-5, with D unclear. This CDR3 has 11 amino acids. Germline CDR1 is DFQATT and CDR2 is SNEGSKA (reference sequence). The DNA of the CDR3 is TGCAGGGTAGGAGTGTCTGAGACCCAGTACTTC. This codes for CRVGVSETQYF.

There are a few counts of this clone. J is TRBJ2-5 and V is TRBV7-8, with a tentative D call TRBD1 (5 bases). The CDR3 consists of 13 residues. From germline, CDR1 is SGHVS and CDR2 FQNEAQ. V gave up 4 bases and J gave up 5 bases, with 11 bases separating them. CDR3 residues: CASSWRRGETQYF. CDR3 coding DNA: TGTGCCAGCAGCTGGCGAAGGGGTGAGACCCAGTACTTC.

V is TRBV7-2 and J is TRBJ1-2; TRBD1 matches at 12 bases. The trim removed 0 bases at V and 6 bases at J, leaving 8 bases unmatched. Germline V lookup: CDR1 SGHTA, CDR2 FQGNSA. The CDR3 runs 17 residues. The CDR3 sequence is CASSLAGTGGAFNGYTF. CDR3 sequence (DNA): TGTGCCAGCAGCTTAGCGGGGACAGGGGGCGCGTTTAATGGCTACACCTTC.

CDR3 nucleotide sequence: TGTGCCAGCAGCCCCGGGACACGGGGGGCTGGGGCCAACGTCCTGACTTTC. Protein sequence: CASSPGTRGAGANVLTF. The rearrangement links TRBV14 to TRBJ2-6, with D possibly TRBD2 on 7 matching bases. Germline loops: CDR1 SGHDN, CDR2 FVKESK. V was shortened by 4 bases and J by 2 bases, with 15 bases between the two germline ends. CDR3 length: 17 residues.

The chain uses TRBV15 and TRBJ2-3, with 14 bases fitting TRBD2. V dropped 3 bases and J dropped 4; count of bases not matched to a gene: 9. The CDR3 covers 18 residues. Germline V lookup: CDR1 LNHNV, CDR2 YYDKDF (reference sequence). The CDR3 here is CATSRGTSGGDWADTQYF. The CDR3 region has the DNA TGTGCCACCAGCAGGGGGACTAGCGGGGGCGACTGGGCAGATACGCAGTATTTT.

The chain joins TRBV3-1 (or the pseudogene TRBV3-2) to TRBJ2-7; D not certain. This CDR3 comprises 12 residues. V dropped 3 bases and J dropped 3 bases, with 6 bases sitting between them. Germline V gene data show CDR1 as LGHDT and CDR2 as YNNKEL (reference sequence). CDR3 nucleotide sequence: TGTGCCAGCAGCCATCGGCGCTACGAGCAGTACTTC. Amino acids: CASSHRRYEQYF.

This clone came up once. This sequence joins TRBV27 and TRBJ2-1, with 9 bases aligning to TRBD2. Germline-derived CDR1 and CDR2 are MNHEY and SMNVEV (reference sequence). The CDR3 has 17 amino acids. After removal of 1 base from V and 4 bases from J, the junction contained 8 bases not matched to a gene. The CDR3 DNA reads as TGTGCCAGCAGTTTATTCCCTCCGCGGGGGGGTTACAATGAGCAGTTCTTC. It codes for CASSLFPPRGGYNEQFF.

The chain uses TRBV19 and TRBJ1-2; D unresolved. The germline V and J ends were trimmed by 0 bases and 7 bases, with 12 bases remaining between them. The V gene's germline CDR1 is LNHDA and CDR2 SQIVND (reference sequence). CDR3 length: 14 residues. This CDR3 is CASSIDLRPGGYTF. The CDR3 nucleotides read TGTGCCAGTAGTATAGATTTAAGGCCTGGTGGCTACACCTTC.

The chain carries TRBV7-9 and TRBJ2-7; TRBD2 agrees at 9 bases. Germline V gene data show CDR1 as SEHNR and CDR2 as FQNEAQ (reference sequence). The trim removed 4 bases at V and 0 bases at J, leaving 10 bases unmatched. The CDR3 loop spans 17 amino acids. The chain's CDR3 is CASSSGTSSGSSYEQYF. DNA of the CDR3: TGTGCCAGCAGCTCAGGGACTAGCTCAGGGAGCTCCTACGAGCAGTACTTC.

V and J are TRBV18 and TRBJ1-2; 8 nucleotides match TRBD1. The CDR3 has 16 amino acids. The ends lost 3 bases at V and 6 bases at J; junction bases unmatched: 12. CDR1 and CDR2 from the germline V gene are KGHSH and LQKENI. The DNA of the CDR3 is TGTGCCAGCTCACCGTCAGGGGGCGCGGTGGACAATGGCTACACCTTC. Its translation is CASSPSGGAVDNGYTF.

This clone was counted once. V is TRBV5-4 and J is TRBJ2-3; 7 bases align to TRBD2. The ends lost 0 bases at V and 6 bases at J; junction bases unmatched: 7. The germline gives CDR1 SGHNT, CDR2 YYREEE (reference sequence). The CDR3 runs to 15 residues. CDR3 nucleotide sequence: TGTGCCAGCAGCTTGGGCGGGGGAAGATCGGATACGCAGTATTTT. This codes for CASSLGGGRSDTQYF.

The CDR3 DNA follows: TGTGCCAGCAGCTTGAACAGGGGAAACTATGGCTACACCTTC. Residues: CASSLNRGNYGYTF. The chain joins TRBV7-2 to TRBJ1-2; the match to TRBD1 covers 7 bases. CDR1 and CDR2 from the germline V gene are SGHTA and FQGNSA. Unmatched junction bases numbered 3, after V lost 3 bases and J lost 2 bases. The CDR3 has 14 amino acids.

The V and J genes are TRBV5-1 and TRBJ2-1; 9 bases fit TRBD2. Germline V gives CDR1 SGHRS, CDR2 YFSETQ. This CDR3 comprises 18 residues. The V and J ends lost 3 bases and 9 bases, in that order; junction bases with no gene match: 19. The DNA of the CDR3 is TGCGCCAGCAGCTCACCTTTAATGGCGGGGGGGAGTCCCAGTGAGCAGTTCTTC. This codes for CASSSPLMAGGSPSEQFF.

In nucleotides, the CDR3 is TGTGCCAGCAGCGCGGGACTAGCTGGTCTCTACGAGCAGTACTTC. Translation: CASSAGLAGLYEQYF. J is TRBJ2-7 and V is TRBV5-6; 9 positions match TRBD2. CDR3 size: 15 residues. V shed 4 bases and J 3 bases; nucleotides not matched to a gene: 8. Germline assignment: CDR1 SGHDT and CDR2 YYEEEE. Supplemented by reference TRBV5-6 and TRBJ2-7, the full variable domain reads DAGVTQSPTHLIKTRGQQVTLRCSPKSGHDTVSWYQQALGQGPQFIFQYYEEEERQRGNFPDRFSGHQFPNYSSELNVNALLLGDSALYLCASSAGLAGLYEQYFGPGTRLTVT.

The chain is built from TRBV3-1 (or the pseudogene TRBV3-2) and TRBJ1-5; D is unclear. The CDR3 is 12 residues long. The germline V gene encodes CDR1 LGHDT and CDR2 YNNKEL (reference sequence). Trimming took off 1 base at V and 7 bases at J, with 5 bases between the two ends. Here the CDR3 DNA reads TGTGCCAGCAGCCAAGTAGGGCAGCCCCAGCATTTT. This translates into CASSQVGQPQHF.

This clone occurred many times. The chain joins TRBV7-9 to TRBJ1-3, with D hard to call. V lost 7 bases, J lost 0 bases, and 13 bases lay in between. Per germline, CDR1 SEHNR and CDR2 FQNEAQ (reference sequence). The CDR3 consists of 15 residues. The CDR3 nucleotides read TGTGCCAGCACCATAGGGAGGAACTCTGGAAACACCATATATTTT. It encodes CASTIGRNSGNTIYF.

The V and J genes are TRBV7-2 and TRBJ2-1; possibly TRBD2 for D (6 bases). This CDR3 spans 15 amino acids. CDR1 is SGHTA and CDR2 is FQGNSA in the germline V gene. Trimming removed 3 bases from V and 4 bases from J, with 13 bases in between. CDR3 loop: CASSLWASDYNEQFF. The DNA of the CDR3 is TGTGCCAGCAGCTTGTGGGCTAGCGATTACAATGAGCAGTTCTTC.

The chain carries TRBV4-3 and TRBJ2-7; 8 bases match TRBD1. The CDR3 runs 14 residues. V lost 2 bases, J lost 2 bases, and 2 bases stayed unmatched. Germline V gene sequence: CDR1 LGHNA, CDR2 YSLEER. The CDR3 region has the DNA TGCGCCAGCAGCCAACGGACAGGGACCTACGAGCAGTACTTC. Protein sequence: CASSQRTGTYEQYF.